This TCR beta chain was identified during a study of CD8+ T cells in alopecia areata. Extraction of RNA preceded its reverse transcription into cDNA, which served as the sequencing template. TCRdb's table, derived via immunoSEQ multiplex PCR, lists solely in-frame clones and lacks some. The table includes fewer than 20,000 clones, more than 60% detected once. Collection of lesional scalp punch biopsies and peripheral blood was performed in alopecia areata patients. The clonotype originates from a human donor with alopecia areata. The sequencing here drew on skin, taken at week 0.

This CDR3 reads CASSIASGQMNTEAFF. CDR3 in DNA: TGTGCCAGTAGTATAGCTTCCGGACAGATGAACACTGAAGCTTTCTTT. This chain uses TRBV19 with TRBJ1-1; TRBD1 might be the D (6 bases). V was shortened by 1 base and J by 0 bases, with 12 bases between the two germline ends. Germline lookup yields CDR1 LNHDA and CDR2 SQIVND (reference sequence). The CDR3 runs to 16 residues.